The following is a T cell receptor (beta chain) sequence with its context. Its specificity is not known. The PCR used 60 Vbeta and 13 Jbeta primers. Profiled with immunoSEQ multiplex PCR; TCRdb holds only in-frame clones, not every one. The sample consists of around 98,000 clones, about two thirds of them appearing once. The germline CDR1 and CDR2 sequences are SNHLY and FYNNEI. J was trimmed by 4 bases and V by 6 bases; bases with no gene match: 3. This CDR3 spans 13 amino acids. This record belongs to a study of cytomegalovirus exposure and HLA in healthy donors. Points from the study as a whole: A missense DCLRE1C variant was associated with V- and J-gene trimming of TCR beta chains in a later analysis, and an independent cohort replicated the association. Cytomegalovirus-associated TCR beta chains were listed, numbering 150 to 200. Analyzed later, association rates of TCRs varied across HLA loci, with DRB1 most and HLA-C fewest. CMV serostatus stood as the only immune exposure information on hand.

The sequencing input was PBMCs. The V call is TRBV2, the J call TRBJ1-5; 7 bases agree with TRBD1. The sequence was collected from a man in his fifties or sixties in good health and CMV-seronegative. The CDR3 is CASRRDRNQPQHF. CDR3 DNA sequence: TGTGCCAGCAGGCGGGACAGAAATCAGCCCCAGCATTTT.